The rows below give T cell receptor beta chains drawn from one sample of a study of blood T cell repertoires in COVID-19. Method: immunoSEQ multiplex PCR; TCRdb's copy keeps in-frame clones and lacks some. The table has some 150,000 clones, around 90% seen once; the top ten hold about 1.6%. Sequencing used peripheral blood. These receptors were taken from a human donor in a cohort sampled during active COVID-19. The CDR3 runs from the conserved cysteine through the conserved F or W. Fields, in order: V gene, J gene, D gene, CDR3 protein. D genes are given only for firm matches.

TRBV7-9	TRBJ2-5	TRBD1	CASSLGQGARGETQYF
TRBV19	TRBJ2-5	-	CASSITGTLQETQYF
TRBV6-6	TRBJ1-4	-	CASRLTREKLFF
TRBV11-2	TRBJ2-7	-	CASSPGPGGYEQYF
TRBV19	TRBJ1-2	TRBD1	CASSINMDRVNYGYTF
TRBV6-2/TRBV6-3	TRBJ2-1	-	CASSYSRGYNNEQFF
TRBV5-5	TRBJ1-5	-	CASSRPGSGQPQHF
TRBV13	TRBJ1-2	TRBD1	CASSSPGQGPPNYGYTF
TRBV13	TRBJ1-2	-	CASSLAQGYGYTF
TRBV6-5	TRBJ1-6	TRBD1	CASSYSGQYNSPLHF
TRBV9	TRBJ2-1	TRBD2	CASSVSSGGAGNEQFF
TRBV27	TRBJ2-7	TRBD1	CASSSGTGYNEQYF
TRBV5-1	TRBJ1-5	-	CASSEAGVEQPQHF
TRBV3-1/TRBV3-2	TRBJ1-5	-	CASSHGRAPQPQHF
TRBV4-3	TRBJ2-1	TRBD2	CASSHGLAGGYGQFF
TRBV10-3	TRBJ1-3	TRBD1	CAIDRDGTGNTIYF
TRBV6-6	TRBJ1-1	-	CASSYPGQNTEAFF
TRBV20-1	TRBJ2-5	-	CSASATVQETQYF
TRBV19	TRBJ2-7	-	CASSIDLETTVQYF
TRBV7-2	TRBJ1-5	-	CASSPRLQPQPQHF
TRBV6-5	TRBJ2-2	TRBD2	CASSYSTSGEAGELFF
TRBV5-1	TRBJ2-2	TRBD1	CASSFTGESTGELFF